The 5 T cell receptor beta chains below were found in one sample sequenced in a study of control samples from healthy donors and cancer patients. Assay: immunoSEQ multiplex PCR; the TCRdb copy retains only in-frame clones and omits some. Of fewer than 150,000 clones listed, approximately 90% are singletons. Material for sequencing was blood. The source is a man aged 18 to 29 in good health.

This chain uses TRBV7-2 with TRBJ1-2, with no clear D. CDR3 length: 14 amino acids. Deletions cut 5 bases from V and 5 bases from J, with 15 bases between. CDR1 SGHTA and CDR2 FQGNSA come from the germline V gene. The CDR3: CASSQEPSRYGYTF. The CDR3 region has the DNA TGTGCCAGCAGCCAAGAACCTTCGAGGTATGGCTACACCTTC.

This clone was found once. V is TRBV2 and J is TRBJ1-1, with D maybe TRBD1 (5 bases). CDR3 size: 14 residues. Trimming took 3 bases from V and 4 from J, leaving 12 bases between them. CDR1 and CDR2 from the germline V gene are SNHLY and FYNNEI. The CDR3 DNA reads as TGTGCCAGCAGTGAGTCCAGGGTAGGCACTGAAGCTTTCTTT. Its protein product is CASSESRVGTEAFF. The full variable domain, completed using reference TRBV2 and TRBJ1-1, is EPEVTQTPSHQVTQMGQEVILRCVPISNHLYFYWYRQILGQKVEFLVSFYNNEISEKSEIFDDQFSVERPDGSNFTLKIRSTKLEDSAMYFCASSESRVGTEAFFGQGTRLTVV.

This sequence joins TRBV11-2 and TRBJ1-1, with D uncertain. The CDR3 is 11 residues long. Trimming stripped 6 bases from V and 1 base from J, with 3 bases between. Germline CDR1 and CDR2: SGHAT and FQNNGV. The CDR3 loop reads CASSSNTEAFF. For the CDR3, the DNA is TGTGCCAGCAGTTCGAACACTGAAGCTTTCTTT.

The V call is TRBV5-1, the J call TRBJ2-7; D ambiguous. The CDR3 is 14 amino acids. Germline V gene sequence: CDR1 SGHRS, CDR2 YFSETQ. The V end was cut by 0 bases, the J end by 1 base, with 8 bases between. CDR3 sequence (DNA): TGCGCCAGCAGCTTGGAAGGGCCTTCCTACGAGCAGTACTTC. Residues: CASSLEGPSYEQYF.

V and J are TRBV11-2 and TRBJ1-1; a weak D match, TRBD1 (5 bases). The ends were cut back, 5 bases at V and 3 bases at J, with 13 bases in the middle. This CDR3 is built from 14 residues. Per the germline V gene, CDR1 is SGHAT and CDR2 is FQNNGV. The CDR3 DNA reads TGTGCCAGCAGCCGGGGGATGTTCGACACTGAAGCTTTCTTT. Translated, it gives CASSRGMFDTEAFF.